This TCR beta chain originates from a study of OX40 agonist ivuxolimab in advanced cancers. Study conclusions and caveats: At 0.1 to 3.0 mg/kg and by week 6, CD4+ and CD8+ T cells in the blood had expanded clonally.

To note about this clone: Its antigen is currently unknown.

Generated by immunoSEQ multiplex PCR, the TCRdb table keeps only in-frame clones and is missing some. The top ten hold 5.5% to 7.5% of the sample, which has roughly 89,000 clones, about 82% seen once. Patients were ineligible given autoimmune disease history or systemic immunosuppression. CDR1 and CDR2 from the germline V gene are MNHEY and SVGAGI. Trimming cost V 0 bases and J 4 bases, with 13 bases left between them. The CDR3 extends over 15 amino acids. The receptor comes from an adult with an advanced solid tumor such as melanoma, head and neck, liver or kidney cancer. The J gene is TRBJ2-7, the V gene TRBV6-5; D is perhaps TRBD1 (6 bases). The source was CD4+ or CD8+ T cells sorted from blood, collected in a trial of the OX40 agonist ivuxolimab. The CDR3 protein is CASSYSGHPTYEQYF. CDR3 coding DNA: TGTGCCAGCAGTTACTCGGGACACCCTACATACGAGCAGTACTTC.